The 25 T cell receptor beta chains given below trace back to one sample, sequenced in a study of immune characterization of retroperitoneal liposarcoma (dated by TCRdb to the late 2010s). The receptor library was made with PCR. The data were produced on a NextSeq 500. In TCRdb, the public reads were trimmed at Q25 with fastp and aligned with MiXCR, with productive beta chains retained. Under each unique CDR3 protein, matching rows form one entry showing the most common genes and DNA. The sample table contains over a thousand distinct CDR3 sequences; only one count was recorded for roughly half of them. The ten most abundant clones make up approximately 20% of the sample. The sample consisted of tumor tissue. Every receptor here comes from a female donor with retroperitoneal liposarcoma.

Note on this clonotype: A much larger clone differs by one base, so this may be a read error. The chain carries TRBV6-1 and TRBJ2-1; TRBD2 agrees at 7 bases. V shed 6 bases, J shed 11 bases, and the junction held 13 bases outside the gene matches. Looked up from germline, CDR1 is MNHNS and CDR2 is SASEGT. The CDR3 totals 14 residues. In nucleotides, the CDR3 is TGTGCCAGCAGCCTCTTTGCGGGGGAAATGCAGCAGTTCTTC. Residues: CASSLFAGEMQQFF.

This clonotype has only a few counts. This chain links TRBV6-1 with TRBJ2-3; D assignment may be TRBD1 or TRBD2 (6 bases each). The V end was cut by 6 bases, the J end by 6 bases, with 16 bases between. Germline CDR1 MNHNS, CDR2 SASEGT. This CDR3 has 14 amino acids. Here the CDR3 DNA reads TGTGCCAGCAGGAGACCGGGGGCAGAGGATACGCAGTATTTT. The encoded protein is CASRRPGAEDTQYF.

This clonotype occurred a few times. CDR3 in amino acids: CASSDGPPGLYEQFF. The CDR3 DNA reads as TGTGCCAGCAGTGACGGACCGCCTGGCCTCTACGAGCAGTTCTTC. The V and J genes are TRBV6-1 and TRBJ2-1; D unclear. The CDR3 sequence is 15 residues long. Germline lookup yields CDR1 MNHNS and CDR2 SASEGT. V was cut by 3 bases and J by 10 bases, with 19 bases left in between.

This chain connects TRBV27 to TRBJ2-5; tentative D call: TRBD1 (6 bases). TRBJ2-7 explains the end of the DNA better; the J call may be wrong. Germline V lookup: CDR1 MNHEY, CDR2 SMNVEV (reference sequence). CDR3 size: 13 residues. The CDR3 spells CASSLSRGGEQYF. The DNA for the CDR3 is TGTGCCAGCAGTTTATCAAGAGGGGGCGAGCAGTACTTC.

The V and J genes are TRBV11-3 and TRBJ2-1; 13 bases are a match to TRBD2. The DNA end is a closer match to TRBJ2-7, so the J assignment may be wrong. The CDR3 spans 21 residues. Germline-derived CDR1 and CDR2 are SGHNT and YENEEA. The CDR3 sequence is CASSGPLAGGPQGKPRYEQYF. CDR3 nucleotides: TGTGCCAGCAGCGGACCACTAGCGGGAGGGCCTCAGGGAAAACCGAGGTACGAGCAGTACTTC.

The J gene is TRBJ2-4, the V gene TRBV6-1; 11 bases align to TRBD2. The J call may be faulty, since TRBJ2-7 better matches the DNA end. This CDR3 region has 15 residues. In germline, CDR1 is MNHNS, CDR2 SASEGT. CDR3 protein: CASKKGLAENYEQYF. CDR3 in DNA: TGTGCCAGCAAGAAGGGACTAGCGGAGAACTACGAGCAGTACTTC.

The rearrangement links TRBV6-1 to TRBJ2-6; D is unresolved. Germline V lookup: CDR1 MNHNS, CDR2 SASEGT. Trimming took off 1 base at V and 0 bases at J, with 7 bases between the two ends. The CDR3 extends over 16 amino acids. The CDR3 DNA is TGTGCCAGCAGTGAAGTGGGTCCCTCTGGGGCCAACGTCCTGACTTTC. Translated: CASSEVGPSGANVLTF.

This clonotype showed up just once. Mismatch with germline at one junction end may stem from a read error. The CDR3 here is CASSYQFAGWGPPKTGELFF. The CDR3 DNA reads as TGTGCCAGCAGTTACCAATTTGCCGGATGGGGACCACCGAAGACCGGGGAGCTGTTTTTT. The chain recombines TRBV6-6 with TRBJ2-2, with D perhaps being TRBD1 or TRBD2 (5 bases each). The germline CDR1 and CDR2 sequences are MNHNY and SVGAGI (reference sequence). This CDR3 has 20 residues.

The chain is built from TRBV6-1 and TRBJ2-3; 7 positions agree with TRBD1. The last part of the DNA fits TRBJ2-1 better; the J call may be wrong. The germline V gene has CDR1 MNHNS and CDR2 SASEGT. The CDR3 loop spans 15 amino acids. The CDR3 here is CASSERVGGLYEQFF. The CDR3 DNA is TGTGCCAGCAGTGAAAGAGTAGGGGGCCTCTACGAGCAGTTCTTC.

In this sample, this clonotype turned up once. The CDR3 loop is CASRPEDGNPSYEQYF. The CDR3 DNA is TGCGCCAGCAGGCCCGAGGACGGGAACCCCTCCTACGAGCAGTACTTC. The chain employs TRBV10-1 and TRBJ2-5; D possibly corresponds to TRBD2 (5 bases). TRBJ2-7 explains the end of the DNA better; the J call may be wrong. The CDR3 has 16 residues. Germline values: CDR1 WNHNN, CDR2 SYGVQD (reference sequence).

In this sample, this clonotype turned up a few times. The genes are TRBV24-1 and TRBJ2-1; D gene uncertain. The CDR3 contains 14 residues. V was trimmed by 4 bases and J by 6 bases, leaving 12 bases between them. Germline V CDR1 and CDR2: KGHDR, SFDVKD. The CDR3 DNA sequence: TGTGCCACCAGTGACTCCGACACGGCCAATGAGCAGTTCTTC. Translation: CATSDSDTANEQFF.

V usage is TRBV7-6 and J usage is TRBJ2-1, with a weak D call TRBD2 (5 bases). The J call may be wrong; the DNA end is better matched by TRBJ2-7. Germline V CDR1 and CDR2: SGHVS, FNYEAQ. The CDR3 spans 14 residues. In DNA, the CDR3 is TGTGCCAGCAGCTTAGAGGTACGGGGATACGAGCAGTACTTC. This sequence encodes CASSLEVRGYEQYF.

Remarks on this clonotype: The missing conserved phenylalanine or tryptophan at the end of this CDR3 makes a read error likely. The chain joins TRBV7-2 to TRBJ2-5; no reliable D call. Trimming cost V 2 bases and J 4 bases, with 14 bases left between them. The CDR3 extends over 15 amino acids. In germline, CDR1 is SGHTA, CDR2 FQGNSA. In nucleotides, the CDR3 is TGTGCCAGCAGCTTAATCCAGCTCCCCGGAGAGACCCAGTACATC. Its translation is CASSLIQLPGETQYI.

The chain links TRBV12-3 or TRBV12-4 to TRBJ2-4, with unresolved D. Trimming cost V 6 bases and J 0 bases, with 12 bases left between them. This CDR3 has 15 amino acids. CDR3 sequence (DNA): TGTGCCAGCAGCCGACCCGTGGGAGCCAAAAACATTCAGTACTTC. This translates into CASSRPVGAKNIQYF.

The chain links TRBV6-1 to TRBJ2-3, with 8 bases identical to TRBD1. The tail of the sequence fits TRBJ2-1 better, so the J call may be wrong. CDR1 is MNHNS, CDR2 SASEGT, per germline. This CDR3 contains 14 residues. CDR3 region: CASSSYRGTYEQFF. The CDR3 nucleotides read TGTGCCAGCAGTTCATACAGGGGGACCTACGAGCAGTTCTTC.

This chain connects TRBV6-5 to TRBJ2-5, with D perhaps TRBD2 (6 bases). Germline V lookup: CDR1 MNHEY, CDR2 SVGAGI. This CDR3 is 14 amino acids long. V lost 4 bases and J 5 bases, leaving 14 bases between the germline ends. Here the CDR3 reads CASSLGGGRETQYF. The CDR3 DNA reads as TGTGCCAGCAGTTTGGGGGGTGGCCGGGAGACCCAGTACTTC.

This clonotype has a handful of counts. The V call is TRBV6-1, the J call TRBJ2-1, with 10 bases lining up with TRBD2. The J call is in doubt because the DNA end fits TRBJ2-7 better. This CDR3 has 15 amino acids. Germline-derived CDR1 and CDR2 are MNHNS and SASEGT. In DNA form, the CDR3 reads TGTGCCAGCAGTTCCGTGACTAGCGGGCACAATGAGCAGTACTTC. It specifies CASSSVTSGHNEQYF.

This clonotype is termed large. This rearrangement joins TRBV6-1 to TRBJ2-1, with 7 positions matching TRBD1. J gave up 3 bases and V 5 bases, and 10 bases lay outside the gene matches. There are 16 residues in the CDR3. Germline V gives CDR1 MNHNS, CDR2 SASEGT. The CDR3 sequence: CASSKWGQPDYNEQFF. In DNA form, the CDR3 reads TGTGCCAGCAGTAAGTGGGGACAGCCCGACTACAATGAGCAGTTCTTC.

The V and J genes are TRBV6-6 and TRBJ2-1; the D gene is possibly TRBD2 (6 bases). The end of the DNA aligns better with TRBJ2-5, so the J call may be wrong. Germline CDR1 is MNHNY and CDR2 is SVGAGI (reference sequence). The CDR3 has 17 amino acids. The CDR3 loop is CASSLDGGALSQETQYF. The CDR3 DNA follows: TGTGCCAGCAGTCTGGATGGAGGGGCCCTCTCCCAAGAGACCCAGTACTTC.

CDR3 sequence: CASTTKRGTSGFNEQFF. DNA for the CDR3: TGTGCCAGCACAACCAAGCGCGGGACTAGCGGGTTTAATGAGCAGTTCTTC. V usage is TRBV6-1 and J usage is TRBJ2-3; 12 bases are shared with TRBD2. The J call may be in error: the DNA end matches TRBJ2-1 better. CDR1 and CDR2 from the germline V gene are MNHNS and SASEGT. This CDR3 contains 17 residues.

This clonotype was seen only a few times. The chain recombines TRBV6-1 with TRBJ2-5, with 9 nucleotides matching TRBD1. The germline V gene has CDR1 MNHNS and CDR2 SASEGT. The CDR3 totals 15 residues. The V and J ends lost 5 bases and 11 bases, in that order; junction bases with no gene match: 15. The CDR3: CASSQQGAPYNEQYF. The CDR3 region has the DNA TGTGCCAGCAGTCAACAGGGGGCCCCCTACAATGAGCAGTACTTC.

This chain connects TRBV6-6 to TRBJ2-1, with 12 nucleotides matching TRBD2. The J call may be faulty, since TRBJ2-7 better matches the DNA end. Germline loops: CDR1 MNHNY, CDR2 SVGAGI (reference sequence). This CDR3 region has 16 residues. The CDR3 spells CASSYSGLAGGGEQYF. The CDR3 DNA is TGTGCCAGCAGTTACAGTGGTCTAGCGGGAGGGGGGGAGCAGTACTTC.

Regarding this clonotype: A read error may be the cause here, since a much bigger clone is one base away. DNA for the CDR3: TGTGCCCGCAGTGCGGCTAGCGGGGGTCTTAGCTCCTACAATGAGCAGTTCTTC. It codes for CARSAASGGLSSYNEQFF. The chain joins TRBV6-1 to TRBJ2-1, with 10 bases matching TRBD2. Germline lookup yields CDR1 MNHNS and CDR2 SASEGT. The CDR3 runs 18 residues.

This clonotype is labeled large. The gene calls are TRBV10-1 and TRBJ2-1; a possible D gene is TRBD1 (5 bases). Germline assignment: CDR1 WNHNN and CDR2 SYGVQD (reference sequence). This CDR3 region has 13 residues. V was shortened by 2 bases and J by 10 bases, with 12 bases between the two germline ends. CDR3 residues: CASSEGHSYEQFF. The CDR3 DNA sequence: TGCGCCAGCAGTGAGGGACACTCCTACGAGCAGTTCTTC.

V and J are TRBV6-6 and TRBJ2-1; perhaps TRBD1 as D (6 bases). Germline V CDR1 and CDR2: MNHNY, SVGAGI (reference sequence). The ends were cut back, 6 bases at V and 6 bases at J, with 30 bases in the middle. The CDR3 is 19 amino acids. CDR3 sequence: CASSIISTSGTTGSNEQFF. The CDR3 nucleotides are TGTGCCAGCAGCATAATCTCTACCTCCGGGACAACGGGGAGCAATGAGCAGTTCTTC.